What follows are 5 T cell receptor beta chains derived from one specimen sequenced in a study of control samples from healthy donors and cancer patients. Sequencing used immunoSEQ multiplex PCR; TCRdb keeps in-frame clones, though not all of them. This table holds 50,000 to 70,000 clones, roughly 88% found once. The material sequenced was blood. The receptors derive from a man aged 50 to 60 in good health.

The chain links TRBV25-1 to TRBJ2-1, with D perhaps TRBD2 (6 bases). The V end was cut by 9 bases, the J end by 4 bases, with 13 bases between. Germline V gene data show CDR1 as MGHDK and CDR2 as SYGVNS. The CDR3 is 13 residues long. This chain's CDR3 is CASRDREYNEQFF. CDR3 in DNA: TGTGCCAGTCGGGACCGGGAGTACAATGAGCAGTTCTTC.

This chain connects TRBV19 to TRBJ2-1; 13 bases agree with TRBD2. Germline lookup yields CDR1 LNHDA and CDR2 SQIVND (reference sequence). V dropped 6 bases and J dropped 4; count of bases not matched to a gene: 6. This CDR3 contains 16 residues. CDR3 coding DNA: TGTGCCAGTAGGAGACTACTAGCGGGAGGGTACAATGAGCAGTTCTTC. This translates into CASRRLLAGGYNEQFF. The whole variable domain, filled in from reference TRBV19 and TRBJ2-1, reads DGGITQSPKYLFRKEGQNVTLSCEQNLNHDAMYWYRQDPGQGLRLIYYSQIVNDFQKGDIAEGYSVSREKKESFPLTVTSAQKNPTAFYLCASRRLLAGGYNEQFFGPGTRLTVL.

On this clone itself: Other nucleotide sequences in the sample specify the same CDR3. The chain carries TRBV3-1 (or the pseudogene TRBV3-2) and TRBJ2-2; D is unclear. The CDR3 has 14 amino acids. Looked up from germline, CDR1 is LGHDT and CDR2 is YNNKEL (reference sequence). The ends were cut back, 0 bases at V and 1 base at J, with 3 bases in the middle. The chain's CDR3 is CASSQDLNTGELFF. CDR3 nucleotide sequence: TGTGCCAGCAGCCAAGACCTGAACACCGGGGAGCTGTTTTTT.

The chain recombines TRBV5-1 with TRBJ1-5; 8 bases fit TRBD1. After removal of 4 bases from V and 4 bases from J, the junction contained 7 bases not matched to a gene. This CDR3 region has 15 residues. The V gene's germline CDR1 is SGHRS and CDR2 YFSETQ. CDR3 nucleotide sequence: TGCGCCAGCAGCCCATGGACAGGGAATAATCAGCCCCAGCATTTT. It yields the protein CASSPWTGNNQPQHF.

The chain carries TRBV27 and TRBJ2-7; 8 bases line up with TRBD1. Germline V gene data show CDR1 as MNHEY and CDR2 as SMNVEV (reference sequence). The CDR3 spans 12 residues. The trim removed 8 bases at V and 4 bases at J, leaving 4 bases unmatched. The chain's CDR3 is CASGTGYYEQYF. The CDR3 DNA is TGTGCCAGCGGGACAGGCTATTACGAGCAGTACTTC.